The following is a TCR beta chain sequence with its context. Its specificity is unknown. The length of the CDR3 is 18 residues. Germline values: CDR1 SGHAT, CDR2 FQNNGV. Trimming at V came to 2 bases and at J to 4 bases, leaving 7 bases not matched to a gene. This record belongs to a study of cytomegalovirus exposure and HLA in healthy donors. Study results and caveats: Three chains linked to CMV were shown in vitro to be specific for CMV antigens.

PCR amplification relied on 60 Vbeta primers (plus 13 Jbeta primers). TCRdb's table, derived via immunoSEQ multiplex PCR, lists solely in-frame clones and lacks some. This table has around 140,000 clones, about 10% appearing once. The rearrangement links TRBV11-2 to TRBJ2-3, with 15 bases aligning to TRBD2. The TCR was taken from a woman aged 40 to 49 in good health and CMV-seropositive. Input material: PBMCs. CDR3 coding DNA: TGTGCCAGCAGCTTAAGCCAGGGACTAGCGGGGGGACCAGATACGCAGTATTTT. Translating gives CASSLSQGLAGGPDTQYF.